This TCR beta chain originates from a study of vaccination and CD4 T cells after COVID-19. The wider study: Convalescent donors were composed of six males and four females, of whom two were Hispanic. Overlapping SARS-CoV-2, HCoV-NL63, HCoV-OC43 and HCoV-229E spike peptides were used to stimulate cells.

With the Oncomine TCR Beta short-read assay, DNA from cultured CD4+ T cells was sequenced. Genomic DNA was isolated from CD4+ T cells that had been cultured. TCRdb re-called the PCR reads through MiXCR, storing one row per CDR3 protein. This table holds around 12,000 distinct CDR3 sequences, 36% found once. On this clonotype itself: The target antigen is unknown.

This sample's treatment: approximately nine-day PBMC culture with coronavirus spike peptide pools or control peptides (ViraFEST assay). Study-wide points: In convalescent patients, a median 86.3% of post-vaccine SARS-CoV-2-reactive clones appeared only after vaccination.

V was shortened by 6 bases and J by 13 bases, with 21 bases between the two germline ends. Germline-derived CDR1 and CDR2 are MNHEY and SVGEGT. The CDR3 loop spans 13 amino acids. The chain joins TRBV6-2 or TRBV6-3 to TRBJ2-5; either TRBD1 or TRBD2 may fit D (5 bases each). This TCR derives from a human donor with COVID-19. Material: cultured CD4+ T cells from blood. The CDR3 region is CASRRGVGAFVYF. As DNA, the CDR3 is TGTGCCAGCAGACGGGGCGTCGGGGCTTTTGTGTACTTC.